The clone carrying this T cell receptor beta chain was counted between two and nine times. Here immunoSEQ multiplex PCR was the method, and the copy in TCRdb shows in-frame clones only, minus some. The sample holds 25,000 to 35,000 clones, around nine tenths seen once. These data originate in a study of T cell changes during pregnancy in multiple sclerosis. This CDR3 spans 20 amino acids. Looked up from germline, CDR1 is LGHNA and CDR2 is YSLEER. Trimming removed 3 bases from V and 0 bases from J; junction bases left unmatched: 10. The sample consisted of CD4+ T cells from peripheral blood mononuclear cells, taken in the first trimester of pregnancy. This receptor was taken from a female donor in good health, enrolled as a control in a pregnancy study. This chain joins TRBV4-3 and TRBJ2-6; 11 bases agree with TRBD2. Written as DNA, the CDR3 is TGCGCCAGCAGCCAGACTTACTCCGGGACTAGCGGCTCTGGGGCCAACGTCCTGACTTTC. It is translated as CASSQTYSGTSGSGANVLTF.